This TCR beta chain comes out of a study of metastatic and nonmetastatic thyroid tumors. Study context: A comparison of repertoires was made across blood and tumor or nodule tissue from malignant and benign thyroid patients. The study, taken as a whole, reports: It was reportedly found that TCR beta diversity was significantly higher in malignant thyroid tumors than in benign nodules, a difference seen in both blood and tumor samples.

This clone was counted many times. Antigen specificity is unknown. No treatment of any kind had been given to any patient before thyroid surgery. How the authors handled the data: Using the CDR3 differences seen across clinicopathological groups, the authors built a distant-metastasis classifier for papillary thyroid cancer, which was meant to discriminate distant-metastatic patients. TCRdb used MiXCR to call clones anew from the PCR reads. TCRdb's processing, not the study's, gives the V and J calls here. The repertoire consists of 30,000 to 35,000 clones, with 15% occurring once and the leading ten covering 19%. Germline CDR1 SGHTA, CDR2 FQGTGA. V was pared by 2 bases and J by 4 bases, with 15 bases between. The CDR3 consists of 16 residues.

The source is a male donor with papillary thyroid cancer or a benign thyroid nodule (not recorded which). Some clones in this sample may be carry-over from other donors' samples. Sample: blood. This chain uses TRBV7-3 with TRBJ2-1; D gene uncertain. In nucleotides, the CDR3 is TGTGCCAGCAGCTTACGTGCTCTGGATTGGTACAATGAGCAGTTCTTC. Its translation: CASSLRALDWYNEQFF.